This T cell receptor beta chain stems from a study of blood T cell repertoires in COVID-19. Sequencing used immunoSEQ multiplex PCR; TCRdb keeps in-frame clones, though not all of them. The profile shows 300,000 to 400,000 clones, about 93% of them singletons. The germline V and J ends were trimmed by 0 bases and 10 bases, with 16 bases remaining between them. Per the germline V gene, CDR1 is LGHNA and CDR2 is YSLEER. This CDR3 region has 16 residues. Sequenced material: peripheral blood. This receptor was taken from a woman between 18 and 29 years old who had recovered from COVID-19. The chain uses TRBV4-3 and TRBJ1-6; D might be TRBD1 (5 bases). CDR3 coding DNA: TGCGCCAGCAGCCAAGATAGGGGCAAGGGGCGGTCACCCCTCCACTTT. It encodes CASSQDRGKGRSPLHF.